The present T cell receptor (beta chain) was sequenced within a study of T cells in Graves' hyperthyroidism and ophthalmopathy. Overall study findings and caveats: A model of 13 V-J features distinguished ophthalmopathy from stable hyperthyroidism. Within blood appeared most thyroid clonotypes that had expanded above 0.001. The model anticipated ophthalmopathy a median around six months pre-onset.

The TCR beta CDR3 regions underwent amplification using RNA transcripts as the source. In the first-round RT-PCR of the TCR CDR3, the HTBI primer set was used. TCRdb processed the multiplex PCR reads anew with MiXCR; each CDR3 protein has one entry. The table records 550,000 to 700,000 distinct CDR3 sequences, around 42% of them present only once. Uncontrolled infection, other autoimmune disease, pregnancy or lactation led to exclusion. Concerning this clonotype: The antigen is undetermined.

The V gene lost 6 bases and the J gene lost 1 base, with 13 bases spanning the gap. This CDR3 has 14 residues. CDR1 and CDR2 from the germline V gene are SNHLY and FYNNEI. The chain joins TRBV2 to TRBJ2-7; no firm D call. The receptor was isolated from an adult woman with Graves' disease, either hyperthyroidism or ophthalmopathy (not recorded which). Sequencing used peripheral blood or thyroid tissue (not recorded which). The CDR3 loop reads CASSLEQRSYEQYF. CDR3 bases: TGTGCCAGCAGCTTAGAACAGCGATCCTACGAGCAGTACTTC.